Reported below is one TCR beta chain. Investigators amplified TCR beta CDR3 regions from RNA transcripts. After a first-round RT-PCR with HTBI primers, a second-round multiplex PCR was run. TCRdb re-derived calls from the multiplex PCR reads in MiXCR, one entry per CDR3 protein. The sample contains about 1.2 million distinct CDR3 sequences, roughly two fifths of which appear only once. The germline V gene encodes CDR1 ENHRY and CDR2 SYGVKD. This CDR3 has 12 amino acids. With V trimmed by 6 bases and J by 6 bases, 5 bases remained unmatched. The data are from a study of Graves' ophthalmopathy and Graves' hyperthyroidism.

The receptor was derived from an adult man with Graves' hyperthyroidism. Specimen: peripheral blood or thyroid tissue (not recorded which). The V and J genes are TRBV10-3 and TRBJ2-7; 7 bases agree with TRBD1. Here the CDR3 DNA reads TGTGCCATCAGACAGGGGTTTGTCGAGCAGTACTTC. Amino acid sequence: CAIRQGFVEQYF.